This T cell receptor (beta chain) appears in the sequencing data of a study of T cells in Graves' hyperthyroidism and ophthalmopathy. Study outcomes and limitations: The model predicted ophthalmopathy a median 6.5 months before onset.

Clinical symptoms, serum thyroxine, TRAb, thyroid ultrasound and orbital computed tomography informed diagnoses. The TCR beta CDR3 regions underwent amplification using RNA transcripts as the source. The HTBI set primed first-round TCR CDR3 RT-PCR. TCRdb re-derived calls from the multiplex PCR reads in MiXCR, one entry per CDR3 protein. Counted here are 700,000 to 850,000 distinct CDR3 sequences, under 45% occurring once; the ten biggest clones make up around 31%. A word on this clonotype: Its matching antigen is unknown. Given a much more abundant clone one base away, this may be a read error. Likely a read error: the CDR3 ends without its conserved phenylalanine or tryptophan.

V dropped 0 bases and J dropped 6 bases, with 9 bases sitting between them. The CDR3 length is 14 residues. Germline loops: CDR1 DFQATT, CDR2 SNEGSKA (reference sequence). This TCR was sampled from a woman aged 40 to 50 with Graves' hyperthyroidism. The material sequenced was blood. V is TRBV20-1 and J is TRBJ1-6; D is unresolved. As DNA, the CDR3 is TGCAGTGCTAGAGACCTTTCACCTAATTCACCCCTCCACCTT. This translates into CSARDLSPNSPLHL.